In this sample, the clone carrying this T cell receptor beta chain turned up once. Its antigen is unknown. The germline gives CDR1 LNHDA, CDR2 SQIVND (reference sequence). CDR3 length: 15 residues. Trimming at V came to 6 bases and at J to 5 bases, leaving 10 bases not matched to a gene. The data derive from a study of T cell responses to AZD1222 COVID-19 vaccine. Profiling relied on immunoSEQ multiplex PCR, and the TCRdb table lists in-frame clones only, not all of them. Of 160,000 or so clones in the sample, approximately 90% were seen once. Points from the study as a whole: Unmutated variant regions are reportedly the target of nearly half of TCRs that are spike-specific. Spike was spanned by vaccine-associated CD4 TCRs, which were dominant at 160-218 and 743-854. Clonal diversity was possibly underestimated, and the donors were mostly white British, with more females.

The chain recombines TRBV19 with TRBJ1-5, with 7 bases lining up with TRBD1. The sample in question was peripheral blood, obtained 28 days after the second AZD1222 dose. This TCR was sampled from an adult who received the AZD1222 COVID-19 vaccine. The DNA of the CDR3 is TGTGCCAGTAGGGAGGGGGCAGGGAGGGATCAGCCCCAGCATTTT. Protein: CASREGAGRDQPQHF.